This TCR beta chain was captured by sequencing in a study of blood T cell repertoires in COVID-19. About the research overall: Whether acute or convalescent, the COVID-19 samples came from the United States, Italy and Spain. T cells, B-cell-depleted T cells, or PBMCs supplied cDNA or gDNA.

Authors' analysis steps: Researchers report that nucleated cell counts were estimated from reference gene primer amplification. Measured with immunoSEQ multiplex PCR; TCRdb has only the in-frame clones, and not every one. That table gives V, J and clone size, and the DNA gave D and trimming. The sample consists of 350,000 or so clones, approximately 90% of them appearing once. During active infection, Seattle patients enrolled and were then monitored through disease. The CDR3 has 14 amino acids. Per the germline V gene, CDR1 is LNHDA and CDR2 is SQIVND (reference sequence). Trimming pared 5 bases from V and 2 bases from J, leaving 13 bases between.

This receptor was taken from a woman between 55 and 75 years old with COVID-19, enrolled during active disease. The rearrangement uses TRBV19 and TRBJ2-7, with a weak D call TRBD1 (6 bases). Sequences were obtained from peripheral blood. The CDR3 protein is CASSAWDTAYEQYF. Here the CDR3 DNA reads TGTGCCAGTAGTGCCTGGGACACAGCCTACGAGCAGTACTTC.